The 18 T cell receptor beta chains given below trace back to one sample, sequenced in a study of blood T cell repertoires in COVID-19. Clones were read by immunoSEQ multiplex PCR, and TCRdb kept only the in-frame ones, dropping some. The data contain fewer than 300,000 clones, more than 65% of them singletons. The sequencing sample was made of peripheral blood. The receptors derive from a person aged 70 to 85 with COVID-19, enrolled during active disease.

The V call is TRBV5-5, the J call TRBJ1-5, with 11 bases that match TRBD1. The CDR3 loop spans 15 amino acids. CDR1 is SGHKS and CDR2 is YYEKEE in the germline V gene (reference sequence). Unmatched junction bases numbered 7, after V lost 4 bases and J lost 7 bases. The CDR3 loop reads CASSPGQGAEQPQHF. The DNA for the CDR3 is TGTGCCAGCAGCCCTGGACAGGGGGCTGAGCAGCCCCAGCATTTT.

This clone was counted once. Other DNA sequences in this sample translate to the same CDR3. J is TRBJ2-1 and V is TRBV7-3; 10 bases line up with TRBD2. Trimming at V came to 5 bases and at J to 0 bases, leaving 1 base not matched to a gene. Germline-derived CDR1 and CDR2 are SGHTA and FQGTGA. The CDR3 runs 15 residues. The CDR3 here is CASSPSGGSYNEQFF. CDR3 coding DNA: TGTGCCAGCAGCCCTAGCGGGGGCTCCTACAATGAGCAGTTCTTC. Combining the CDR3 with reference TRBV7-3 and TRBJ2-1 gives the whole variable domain GAGVSQTPSNKVTEKGKYVELRCDPISGHTALYWYRQSLGQGPEFLIYFQGTGAADDSGLPNDRFFAVRPEGSVSTLKIQRTERGDSAVYLCASSPSGGSYNEQFFGPGTRLTVL.

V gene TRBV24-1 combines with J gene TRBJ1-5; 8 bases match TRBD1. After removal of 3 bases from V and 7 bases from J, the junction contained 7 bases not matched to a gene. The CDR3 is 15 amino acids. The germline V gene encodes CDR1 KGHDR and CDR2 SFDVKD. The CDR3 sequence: CATSDTRGPGQPQHF. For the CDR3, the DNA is TGTGCCACCAGTGATACCAGGGGGCCGGGGCAGCCCCAGCATTTT.

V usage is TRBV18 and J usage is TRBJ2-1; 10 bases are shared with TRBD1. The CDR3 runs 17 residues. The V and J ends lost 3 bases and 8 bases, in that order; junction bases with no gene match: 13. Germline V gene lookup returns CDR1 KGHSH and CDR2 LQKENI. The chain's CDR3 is CASSPPLGGQGFDEQFF. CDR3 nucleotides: TGTGCCAGCTCACCTCCACTCGGGGGACAGGGGTTTGATGAGCAGTTCTTC. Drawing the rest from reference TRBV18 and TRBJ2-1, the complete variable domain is NAGVMQNPRHLVRRRGQEARLRCSPMKGHSHVYWYRQLPEEGLKFMVYLQKENIIDESGMPKERFSAEFPKEGPSILRIQQVVRGDSAAYFCASSPPLGGQGFDEQFFGPGTRLTVL.

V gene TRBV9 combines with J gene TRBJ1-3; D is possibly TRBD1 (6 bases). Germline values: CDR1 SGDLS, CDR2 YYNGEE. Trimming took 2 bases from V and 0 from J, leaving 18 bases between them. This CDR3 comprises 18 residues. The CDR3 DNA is TGTGCCAGCAGCGTGTGGGCTGAAACAGGGAACTCTGGAAACACCATATATTTT. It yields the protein CASSVWAETGNSGNTIYF.

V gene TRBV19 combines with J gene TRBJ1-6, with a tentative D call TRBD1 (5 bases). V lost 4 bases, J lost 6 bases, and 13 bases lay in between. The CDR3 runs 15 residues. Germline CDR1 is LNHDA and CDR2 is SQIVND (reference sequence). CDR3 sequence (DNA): TGTGCCAGTAGTACAAGAGACAGCCGTAATTCACCCCTCCACTTT. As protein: CASSTRDSRNSPLHF.

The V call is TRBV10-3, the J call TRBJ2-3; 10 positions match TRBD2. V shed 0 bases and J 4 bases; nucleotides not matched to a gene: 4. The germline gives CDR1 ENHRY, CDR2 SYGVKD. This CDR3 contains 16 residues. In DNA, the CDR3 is TGTGCCATCAGTGAGTCCAGCGGGGGGGCATCAGATACGCAGTATTTT. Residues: CAISESSGGASDTQYF.

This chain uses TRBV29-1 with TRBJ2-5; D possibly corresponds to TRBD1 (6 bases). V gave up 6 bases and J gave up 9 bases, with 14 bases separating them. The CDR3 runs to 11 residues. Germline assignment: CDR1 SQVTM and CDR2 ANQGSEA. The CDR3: CSVGTPSAQYF. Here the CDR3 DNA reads TGCAGCGTCGGGACACCATCTGCCCAGTACTTC. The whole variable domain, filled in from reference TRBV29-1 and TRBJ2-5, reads SAVISQKPSRDICQRGTSLTIQCQVDSQVTMMFWYRQQPGQSLTLIATANQGSEATYESGFVIDKFPISRPNLTFSTLTVSNMSPEDSSIYLCSVGTPSAQYFGPGTRLLVL.

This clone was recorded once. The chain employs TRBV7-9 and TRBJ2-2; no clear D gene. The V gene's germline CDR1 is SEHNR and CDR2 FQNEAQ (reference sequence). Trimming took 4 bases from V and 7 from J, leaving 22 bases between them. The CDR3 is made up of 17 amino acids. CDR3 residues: CASSSELAGPAFGELFF. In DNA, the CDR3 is TGTGCCAGCAGCTCAGAGCTGGCAGGCCCGGCTTTCGGGGAGCTGTTTTTT.

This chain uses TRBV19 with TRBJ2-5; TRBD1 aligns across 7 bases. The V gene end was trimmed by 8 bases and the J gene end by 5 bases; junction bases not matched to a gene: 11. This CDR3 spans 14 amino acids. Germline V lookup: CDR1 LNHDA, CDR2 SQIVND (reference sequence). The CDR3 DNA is TGTGCCAGTGGGCGGACAGGTGTCTCGGAGACCCAGTACTTC. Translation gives CASGRTGVSETQYF.

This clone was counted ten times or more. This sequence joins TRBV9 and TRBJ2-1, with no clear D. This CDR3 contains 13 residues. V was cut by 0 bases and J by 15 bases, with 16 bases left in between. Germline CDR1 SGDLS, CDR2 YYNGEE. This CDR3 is CASSVGSTSSRFF. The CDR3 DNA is TGTGCCAGCAGCGTAGGGTCAACCTCCAGTCGGTTCTTC. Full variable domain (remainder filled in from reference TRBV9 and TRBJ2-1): DSGVTQTPKHLITATGQRVTLRCSPRSGDLSVYWYQQSLDQGLQFLIQYYNGEERAKGNILERFSAQQFPDLHSELNLSSLELGDSALYFCASSVGSTSSRFFGPGTRLTVL.

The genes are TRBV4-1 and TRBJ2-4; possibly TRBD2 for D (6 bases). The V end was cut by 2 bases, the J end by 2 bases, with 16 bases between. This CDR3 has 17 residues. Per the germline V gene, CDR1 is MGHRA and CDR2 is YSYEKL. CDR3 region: CASSQFLSGVTKNIQYF. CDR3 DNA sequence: TGCGCCAGCAGCCAATTTCTTTCGGGAGTGACCAAAAACATTCAGTACTTC.

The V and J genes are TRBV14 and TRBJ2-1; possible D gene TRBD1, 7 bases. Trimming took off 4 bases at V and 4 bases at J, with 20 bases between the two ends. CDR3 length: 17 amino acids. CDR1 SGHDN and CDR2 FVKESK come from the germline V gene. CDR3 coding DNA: TGTGCCAGCAGCCCCATAACTTGGCGGGGACAGTACAATGAGCAGTTCTTC. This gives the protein CASSPITWRGQYNEQFF.

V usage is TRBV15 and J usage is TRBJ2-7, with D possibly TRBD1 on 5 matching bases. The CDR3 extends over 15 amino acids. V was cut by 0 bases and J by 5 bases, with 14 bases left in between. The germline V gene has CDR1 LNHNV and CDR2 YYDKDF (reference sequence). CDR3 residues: CATSRDQGSFHEQYF. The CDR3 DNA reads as TGTGCCACCAGCAGAGACCAGGGTTCGTTCCACGAGCAGTACTTC.

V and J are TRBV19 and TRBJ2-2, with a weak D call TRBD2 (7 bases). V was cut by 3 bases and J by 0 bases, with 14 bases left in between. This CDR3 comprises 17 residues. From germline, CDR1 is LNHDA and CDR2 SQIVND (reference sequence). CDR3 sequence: CASSIRGGPPNTGELFF. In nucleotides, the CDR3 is TGTGCCAGTAGTATCAGGGGAGGGCCCCCGAACACCGGGGAGCTGTTTTTT.

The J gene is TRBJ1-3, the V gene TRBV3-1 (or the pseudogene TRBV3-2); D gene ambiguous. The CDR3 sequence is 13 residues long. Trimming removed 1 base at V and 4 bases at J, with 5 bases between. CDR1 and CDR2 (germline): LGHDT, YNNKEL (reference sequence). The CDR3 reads CASSQVAGNTIYF. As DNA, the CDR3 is TGTGCCAGCAGCCAAGTAGCAGGAAACACCATATATTTT.

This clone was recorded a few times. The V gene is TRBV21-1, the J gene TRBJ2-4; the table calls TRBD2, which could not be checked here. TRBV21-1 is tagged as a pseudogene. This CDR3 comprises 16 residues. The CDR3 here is CASSSRSRRAKNIQYF. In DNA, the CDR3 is TGTGCCAGCAGCTCCCGATCGAGGCGGGCCAAAAACATTCAGTACTTC.

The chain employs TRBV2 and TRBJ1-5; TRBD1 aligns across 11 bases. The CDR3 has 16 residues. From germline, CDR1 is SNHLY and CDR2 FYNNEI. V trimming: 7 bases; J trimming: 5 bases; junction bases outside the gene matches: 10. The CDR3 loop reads CASNGGRTGGHQPQHF. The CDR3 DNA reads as TGTGCCAGCAACGGGGGGAGGACAGGGGGCCATCAGCCCCAGCATTTT. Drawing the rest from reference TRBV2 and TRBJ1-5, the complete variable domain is EPEVTQTPSHQVTQMGQEVILRCVPISNHLYFYWYRQILGQKVEFLVSFYNNEISEKSEIFDDQFSVERPDGSNFTLKIRSTKLEDSAMYFCASNGGRTGGHQPQHFGDGTRLSIL.